This is a list of T cell receptor beta chains from one sample in a study of blood T cells in healthy people across ages. TCRdb re-called the 5' RACE reads through MiXCR, storing one row per CDR3 protein. The sample includes about 700,000 distinct CDR3 sequences, roughly 30% of them seen just once. The sample consisted of blood. The receptors derive from a woman older than 75 in good health. Both conserved end residues are part of each CDR3. A D gene is named only where the DNA matches it firmly. Clone sizes are given selectively: once, few, many, or a class where the clone is expanded.

V gene	D gene	clone size	CDR3 protein
TRBV6-1	NA	many	CASQALAGSNQPQHF
TRBV29-1	TRBD1	many	CSVDRVQGASLTDTQYF
TRBV7-2	NA	NA	CASSLVYRARQETQYF
TRBV5-6	NA	many	CASSGGLQGLYEQYF
TRBV12-3/TRBV12-4	NA	many	CASAAGGRGYEQYF
TRBV20-1	TRBD2	few	CSASPSGTSGGAGRETQYF
TRBV5-6	NA	many	CASSFVQGYEQYF
TRBV6-1	NA	few	CASSEFLGRAETQYF
TRBV14	TRBD2	NA	CASSQGGLAGVYNEQFF
TRBV6-5	NA	many	CASSYRPIQLFGYTF
TRBV5-1	NA	many	CASSLKSAWDTQYF